Each of the 30 T cell receptor beta chains below was sequenced from the same sample in a study of long-term antiretroviral therapy in people with HIV. Version v3.0 of the immunoSEQ assay ran at survey level. Generated by immunoSEQ multiplex PCR, the TCRdb table keeps only in-frame clones and is missing some. Here the sample spans 26,000 or so clones, roughly 78% being singletons. The sequences come from unsorted PBMCs, collected 1.5 years before starting antiretroviral therapy. The receptors derive from a man aged 18-30 years with HIV.

The chain has TRBV5-4 and TRBJ2-7; no definite D call. V lost 9 bases to trimming and J lost 2 bases, with 12 bases between them. The CDR3 has 12 residues. Germline V gene data show CDR1 as SGHNT and CDR2 as YYREEE (reference sequence). The CDR3 nucleotides are TGTGCCACGACCTCTCCTACCTACGAGCAGTACTTC. Its translation: CATTSPTYEQYF.

This clone was counted only a few times. V and J are TRBV7-9 and TRBJ2-7; 10 nucleotides align to TRBD2. CDR1 and CDR2 from the germline V gene are SEHNR and FQNEAQ (reference sequence). Trimming took 2 bases from V and 6 from J; bases not matched to a gene: 10. This CDR3 comprises 16 residues. The chain's CDR3 is CASSLSGLAGASEQYF. In nucleotides, the CDR3 is TGTGCCAGCAGCTTAAGTGGGCTAGCGGGAGCAAGCGAGCAGTACTTC.

The chain employs TRBV7-9 and TRBJ2-1, with TRBD2 identical over 13 bases. The CDR3 is 18 amino acids. Germline V gene lookup returns CDR1 SEHNR and CDR2 FQNEAQ (reference sequence). J was trimmed by 1 base and V by 5 bases; bases with no gene match: 8. The chain's CDR3 is CASSPGTSGEKSYNEQFF. In nucleotides, the CDR3 is TGTGCCAGCAGCCCCGGGACTAGCGGGGAAAAATCCTACAATGAGCAGTTCTTC.

This clone was counted once. Other DNA sequences from this sample encode an identical CDR3 as well. V and J are TRBV29-1 and TRBJ2-7, with D unresolved. V dropped 4 bases and J dropped 0 bases, with 10 bases sitting between them. The CDR3 loop spans 13 amino acids. Per the germline V gene, CDR1 is SQVTM and CDR2 is ANQGSEA. The CDR3, as DNA: TGCAGCGTTGTCTCCGGGTCCTCCTACGAGCAGTACTTC. As protein: CSVVSGSSYEQYF.

The chain employs TRBV6-6 and TRBJ1-1; a possible D gene is TRBD1 (5 bases). CDR3 length: 15 amino acids. V lost 2 bases to trimming and J lost 3 bases, with 13 bases between them. Germline assignment: CDR1 MNHNY and CDR2 SVGAGI (reference sequence). DNA for the CDR3: TGTGCCAGCAGTTACCCCCTAGGGGTGTACACTGAAGCTTTCTTT. This codes for CASSYPLGVYTEAFF.

The chain carries TRBV4-3 and TRBJ1-1; D gene unclear. In germline, CDR1 is LGHNA, CDR2 YSLEER. Trimming took 1 base from V and 0 from J, leaving 24 bases between them. The CDR3 contains 20 residues. The CDR3 spells CASSQGMAGSLWELNTEAFF. CDR3 DNA sequence: TGCGCCAGCAGCCAAGGTATGGCGGGGAGTCTTTGGGAACTGAACACTGAAGCTTTCTTT.

This sequence joins TRBV5-4 and TRBJ1-3, with D uncertain. CDR3 length equals 14 residues. Trimming took off 4 bases at V and 4 bases at J, with 12 bases between the two ends. The V gene's germline CDR1 is SGHNT and CDR2 YYREEE (reference sequence). In DNA form, the CDR3 reads TGTGCCAGCAGCGACGCAACTTCCGGAAACACCATATATTTT. It translates to CASSDATSGNTIYF. Complete variable domain (other parts from reference TRBV5-4 and TRBJ1-3): ETGVTQSPTHLIKTRGQQVTLRCSSQSGHNTVSWYQQALGQGPQFIFQYYREEENGRGNFPPRFSGLQFPNYSSELNVNALELDDSALYLCASSDATSGNTIYFGEGSWLTVV.

This chain links TRBV30 with TRBJ2-7; maybe TRBD1 (6 bases). The CDR3 is made up of 14 amino acids. Trimming pared 5 bases from V and 4 bases from J, leaving 18 bases between. The germline gives CDR1 GTSNPN, CDR2 SVGIG (reference sequence). CDR3 DNA: TGTGCCTGGGAGCCCGATGGACAGTCGTACGAGCAGTACTTC. Translation gives CAWEPDGQSYEQYF. Looking up the rest from reference TRBV30 and TRBJ2-7 gives the full variable domain: SQTIHQWPATLVQPVGSPLSLECTVEGTSNPNLYWYRQAAGRGLQLLFYSVGIGQISSEVPQNLSASRPQDRQFILSSKKLLLSDSGFYLCAWEPDGQSYEQYFGPGTRLTVT.

CDR3 amino acids: CATKTPTNYGYTF. CDR3 bases: TGTGCCACCAAGACACCCACTAACTATGGCTACACCTTC. The chain employs TRBV7-2 and TRBJ1-2; D gene ambiguous. Germline V gives CDR1 SGHTA, CDR2 FQGNSA. Trimming left V 10 bases short and J 0 bases short, with 12 bases between. This CDR3 is built from 13 residues. Combining the CDR3 with reference TRBV7-2 and TRBJ1-2 gives the whole variable domain GAGVSQSPSNKVTEKGKDVELRCDPISGHTALYWYRQSLGQGLEFLIYFQGNSAPDKSGLPSDRFSAERTGGSVSTLTIQRTQQEDSAVYLCATKTPTNYGYTFGSGTRLTVV.

The chain links TRBV18 to TRBJ1-1; maybe TRBD1 (5 bases). The CDR3 spans 13 residues. Trimming pared 4 bases from V and 1 base from J, leaving 7 bases between. Germline CDR1 and CDR2: KGHSH and LQKENI. The CDR3 reads CASSRGGNTEAFF. The CDR3, as DNA: TGTGCCAGCTCACGGGGGGGGAACACTGAAGCTTTCTTT.

The rearrangement uses TRBV7-9 and TRBJ2-7, with D tentatively TRBD2 (5 bases). The CDR3 has 15 amino acids. Looked up from germline, CDR1 is SEHNR and CDR2 is FQNEAQ (reference sequence). V lost 0 bases, J lost 2 bases, and 11 bases lay in between. CDR3 coding DNA: TGTGCCAGCAGCTTAGCGAGGGTGGGGACCTACGAGCAGTACTTC. It translates to CASSLARVGTYEQYF. Based on the CDR3 plus reference TRBV7-9 and TRBJ2-7, the full variable domain is DTGVSQNPRHKITKRGQNVTFRCDPISEHNRLYWYRQTLGQGPEFLTYFQNEAQLEKSRLLSDRFSAERPKGSFSTLEIQRTEQGDSAMYLCASSLARVGTYEQYFGPGTRLTVT.

The table lists this clone with a count of one. The gene calls are TRBV5-5 and TRBJ2-7; weak D call: TRBD2 (6 bases). Germline V gene data show CDR1 as SGHKS and CDR2 as YYEKEE (reference sequence). V was cut by 4 bases and J by 0 bases, with 20 bases left in between. This CDR3 spans 17 amino acids. The chain's CDR3 is CASSTNPARDSSYEQYF. CDR3 nucleotides: TGTGCCAGCAGCACCAATCCGGCCCGGGACTCCTCCTACGAGCAGTACTTC.

The sample holds a few counts of this clone. The genes are TRBV21-1 and TRBJ2-7; the D segment call TRBD2 is taken from the table without a DNA check. TRBV21-1 is described as a pseudogene. This CDR3 is built from 17 residues. CDR3 region: CASNLKGGFSPSYEQYF. DNA for the CDR3: TGTGCCAGCAACCTTAAAGGAGGGTTCTCCCCCTCCTACGAGCAGTACTTC.

This chain uses TRBV5-1 with TRBJ2-5; TRBD2 is a possible D gene (6 bases). The CDR3 sequence is 14 residues long. CDR1 and CDR2 (germline): SGHRS, YFSETQ. Trimming took 4 bases from V and 5 from J, leaving 15 bases between them. The CDR3 region has the DNA TGCGCCAGCAGCCCCCTAGCGATCGGGGAGACCCAGTACTTC. This gives the protein CASSPLAIGETQYF.

The V gene is TRBV4-3, the J gene TRBJ2-7; the D call may be TRBD1 or TRBD2 (6 bases each). CDR1 and CDR2 from the germline V gene are LGHNA and YSLEER. CDR3 length: 16 amino acids. V shed 4 bases and J shed 3 bases, with 19 bases lying between them. The CDR3 DNA reads TGCGCCAGCAGCCTAAAGCTATATGAGGGGGGCTACGAGCAGTACTTC. It translates to CASSLKLYEGGYEQYF.

The chain combines TRBV19 with TRBJ1-3; the D is unclear. The CDR3 totals 17 residues. Deletions cut 8 bases from V and 0 bases from J, with 20 bases between. The germline V gene encodes CDR1 LNHDA and CDR2 SQIVND (reference sequence). CDR3 sequence reads: CASSEVQMLFSGNTIYF. In DNA form, the CDR3 reads TGTGCCAGTTCTGAGGTACAGATGCTGTTCTCTGGAAACACCATATATTTT.

V and J are TRBV6-5 and TRBJ2-1; no clear D. This CDR3 is 11 amino acids long. Between the trimmed V and J ends, which lost 3 bases and 8 bases, there was a span of 5 bases. Germline CDR1 MNHEY, CDR2 SVGAGI. CDR3 amino acids: CASSYLDEQFF. The CDR3 DNA reads TGTGCCAGCAGTTATCTTGATGAGCAGTTCTTC.

The V and J genes are TRBV27 and TRBJ2-5; weak D call: TRBD2 (5 bases). V was shortened by 5 bases and J by 5 bases, with 21 bases between the two germline ends. CDR3 size: 16 residues. Germline-derived CDR1 and CDR2 are MNHEY and SMNVEV (reference sequence). The CDR3 here is CASSPIFGAWEETQYF. The CDR3, as DNA: TGTGCCAGCAGTCCGATCTTCGGAGCTTGGGAGGAGACCCAGTACTTC.

This clone was detected a few times. The V and J genes are TRBV9 and TRBJ1-1; D unresolved. V was cut by 0 bases and J by 3 bases, with 12 bases left in between. This CDR3 spans 15 amino acids. CDR1 SGDLS and CDR2 YYNGEE come from the germline V gene. CDR3 sequence (DNA): TGTGCCAGCAGCGTAGCTGATTATGGGGACACTGAAGCTTTCTTT. This translates into CASSVADYGDTEAFF.

This clone was counted between two and nine times. The chain employs TRBV7-9 and TRBJ2-3; D is possibly TRBD1 (6 bases). Germline V gene sequence: CDR1 SEHNR, CDR2 FQNEAQ (reference sequence). The CDR3 totals 16 residues. With 5 bases removed from V and 2 bases from J, the gap between germline ends came to 17 bases. In DNA form, the CDR3 reads TGTGCCAGCAGCCACCGGGACACTCTATACACAGATACGCAGTATTTT. The encoded protein is CASSHRDTLYTDTQYF.

The chain has TRBV6-4 and TRBJ2-7, with 10 bases lining up with TRBD2. The CDR3 contains 15 residues. Germline V CDR1 and CDR2: MRHNA, SNTAGT. The V gene end was trimmed by 2 bases and the J gene end by 4 bases; junction bases not matched to a gene: 5. CDR3 sequence (DNA): TGTGCCAGCAGTGACCGAGAGCGGGAGGGGTACGAGCAGTACTTC. Its translation is CASSDREREGYEQYF.

The J gene is TRBJ2-7, the V gene TRBV25-1; D may be TRBD1 (6 bases). CDR1 MGHDK and CDR2 SYGVNS come from the germline V gene. V was clipped by 1 base and J by 0 bases, with 13 bases between them. This CDR3 is built from 16 residues. The chain's CDR3 is CASSEWDEGDSYEQYF. The CDR3 nucleotides are TGTGCCAGCAGTGAATGGGACGAGGGGGACTCCTACGAGCAGTACTTC.

The chain carries TRBV5-8 and TRBJ2-7; 7 nucleotides agree with TRBD1. CDR3 length: 18 amino acids. CDR1 and CDR2 (germline): SGHTS, YDEGEE. With 5 bases clipped from V and 1 base from J, the junction kept 18 bases outside the gene matches. The CDR3 region has the DNA TGTGCCAGCAGTCTTCGTACAGGGGAGCTTCTCCAGTCCTACGAGCAGTACTTC. Protein: CASSLRTGELLQSYEQYF.

CDR3: CASSTGTGNQPQHF. Written as DNA, the CDR3 is TGTGCCAGCAGCACTGGGACGGGTAATCAGCCCCAGCATTTT. V usage is TRBV9 and J usage is TRBJ1-5, with D perhaps TRBD1 (5 bases). The germline V and J ends were trimmed by 4 bases and 4 bases, with 12 bases remaining between them. The CDR3 length is 14 residues. Germline loops: CDR1 SGDLS, CDR2 YYNGEE.

This clone turned up a few times. This chain connects TRBV6-1 to TRBJ1-2; the match to TRBD1 covers 7 bases. The CDR3 runs to 15 residues. With V trimmed by 1 base and J by 8 bases, 10 bases remained unmatched. CDR1 and CDR2 (germline): MNHNS, SASEGT. The DNA of the CDR3 is TGTGCCAGCAGTGAAGATCGGACAGGAAACAGAGGCTACACCTTC. Residues: CASSEDRTGNRGYTF.

This sequence joins TRBV7-9 and TRBJ1-5, with 9 bases that match TRBD1. Looked up from germline, CDR1 is SEHNR and CDR2 is FQNEAQ (reference sequence). V lost 5 bases and J lost 5; bases outside the gene matches: 10. This CDR3 contains 16 residues. The CDR3 region is CASSGTGGLRDQPQHF. CDR3 coding DNA: TGTGCCAGCAGCGGAACAGGGGGCTTAAGGGATCAGCCCCAGCATTTT.

The chain links TRBV7-6 to TRBJ1-3, with TRBD1 identical over 7 bases. Germline CDR1 SGHVS, CDR2 FNYEAQ. The CDR3 extends over 17 amino acids. J was trimmed by 0 bases and V by 0 bases; bases with no gene match: 5. The CDR3: CASSLAAQGSSGNTIYF. The CDR3 DNA sequence: TGTGCCAGCAGCTTAGCGGCACAGGGGAGCTCTGGAAACACCATATATTTT.

There are a few counts of this clone. The V call is TRBV28, the J call TRBJ2-7, with D tentatively TRBD1 or TRBD2 (6 bases each). The ends were cut back, 5 bases at V and 3 bases at J, with 14 bases in the middle. Germline lookup yields CDR1 MDHEN and CDR2 SYDVKM. The CDR3 extends over 14 amino acids. CDR3 region: CASSEGGSRYEQYF. The CDR3 region has the DNA TGTGCCAGCAGTGAGGGGGGTTCCCGCTACGAGCAGTACTTC.

This chain uses TRBV2 with TRBJ1-1; D ambiguous. V was clipped by 1 base and J by 7 bases, with 10 bases between them. This CDR3 region has 13 residues. Per germline, CDR1 SNHLY and CDR2 FYNNEI. CDR3 in DNA: TGTGCCAGCAGTGAAGTGGAGCTCGGTGAAGCTTTCTTT. Protein: CASSEVELGEAFF. The full variable domain, rest sourced from reference TRBV2 and TRBJ1-1, is EPEVTQTPSHQVTQMGQEVILRCVPISNHLYFYWYRQILGQKVEFLVSFYNNEISEKSEIFDDQFSVERPDGSNFTLKIRSTKLEDSAMYFCASSEVELGEAFFGQGTRLTVV.

The rearrangement joins TRBV4-2 to TRBJ2-5; TRBD2 aligns across 15 bases. The CDR3 runs to 18 residues. Germline V lookup: CDR1 LGHNA, CDR2 YNFKEQ. The ends lost 1 base at V and 5 bases at J; junction bases unmatched: 8. CDR3 protein: CASSQGTSGGATWETQYF. As DNA, the CDR3 is TGTGCCAGCAGCCAAGGGACTAGCGGGGGGGCGACGTGGGAGACCCAGTACTTC.